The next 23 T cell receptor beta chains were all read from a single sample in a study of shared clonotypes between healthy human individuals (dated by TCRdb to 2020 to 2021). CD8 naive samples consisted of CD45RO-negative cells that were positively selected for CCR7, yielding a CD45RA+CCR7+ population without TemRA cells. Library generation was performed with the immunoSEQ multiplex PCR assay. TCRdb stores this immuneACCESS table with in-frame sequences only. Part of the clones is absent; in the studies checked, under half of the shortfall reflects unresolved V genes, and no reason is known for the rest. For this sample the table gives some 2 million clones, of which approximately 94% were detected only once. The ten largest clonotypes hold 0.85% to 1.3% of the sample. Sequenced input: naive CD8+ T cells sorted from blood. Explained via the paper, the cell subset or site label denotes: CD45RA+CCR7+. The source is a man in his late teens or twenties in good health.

CDR3 bases: TGTGCCAGCAGTTCTCTAGGGGCAGGCGAGCAGTACTTC. Translation: CASSSLGAGEQYF. The chain links TRBV27 to TRBJ2-7; a weak D match, TRBD1 (5 bases). Trimming shortened V by 4 bases and J by 6 bases, and 13 bases separated the two germline ends. CDR3 length equals 13 residues. Germline CDR1 reads MNHEY; CDR2 reads SMNVEV (reference sequence).

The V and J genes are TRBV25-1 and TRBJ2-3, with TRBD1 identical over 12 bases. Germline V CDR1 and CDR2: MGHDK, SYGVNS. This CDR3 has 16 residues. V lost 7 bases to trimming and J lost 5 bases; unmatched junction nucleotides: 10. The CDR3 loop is CASISPGQGAVDTQYF. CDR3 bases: TGTGCCAGCATATCGCCGGGACAGGGGGCAGTAGATACGCAGTATTTT.

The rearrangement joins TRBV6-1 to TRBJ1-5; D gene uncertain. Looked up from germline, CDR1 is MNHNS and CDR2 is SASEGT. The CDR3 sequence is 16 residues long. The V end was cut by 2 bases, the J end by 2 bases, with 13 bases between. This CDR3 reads CASSEYDRVGNQPQHF. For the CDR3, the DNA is TGTGCCAGCAGTGAATACGATAGGGTGGGCAATCAGCCCCAGCATTTT.

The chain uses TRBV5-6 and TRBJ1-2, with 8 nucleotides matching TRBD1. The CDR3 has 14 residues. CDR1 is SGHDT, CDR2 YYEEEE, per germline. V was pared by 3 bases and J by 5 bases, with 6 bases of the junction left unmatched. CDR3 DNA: TGTGCCAGCAGCTCCGGACAGGGTAAATATGGCTACACCTTC. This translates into CASSSGQGKYGYTF.

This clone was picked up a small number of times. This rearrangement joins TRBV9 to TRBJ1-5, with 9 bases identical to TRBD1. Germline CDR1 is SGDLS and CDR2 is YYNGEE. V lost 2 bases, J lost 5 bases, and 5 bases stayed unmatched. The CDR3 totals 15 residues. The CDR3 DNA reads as TGTGCCAGCAGCGTTGGACAGGGGCCGGATCAGCCCCAGCATTTT. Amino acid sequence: CASSVGQGPDQPQHF.

CDR3 loop: CASGSQGYNSPLHF. The CDR3 DNA reads TGTGCCAGCGGGTCCCAGGGTTATAATTCACCCCTCCACTTT. The chain joins TRBV2 to TRBJ1-6; D is perhaps TRBD1 (5 bases). From germline, CDR1 is SNHLY and CDR2 FYNNEI. The CDR3 consists of 14 residues. The germline V and J ends were trimmed by 8 bases and 4 bases, with 12 bases remaining between them.

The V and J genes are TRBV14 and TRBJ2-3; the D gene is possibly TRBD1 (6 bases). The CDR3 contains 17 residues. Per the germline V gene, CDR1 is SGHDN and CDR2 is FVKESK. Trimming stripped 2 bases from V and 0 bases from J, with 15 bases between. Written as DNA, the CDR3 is TGTGCCAGCAGCCAAATTCTCCTGAGGGGGAGCACAGATACGCAGTATTTT. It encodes CASSQILLRGSTDTQYF.

The CDR3 reads CASSPVDAYEQYF. CDR3 nucleotide sequence: TGTGCCAGCAGCCCGGTAGACGCGTACGAGCAGTACTTC. V is TRBV5-4 and J is TRBJ2-7; D call uncertain. Trimming shortened V by 4 bases and J by 4 bases, and 12 bases separated the two germline ends. This CDR3 region has 13 residues. Germline CDR1 and CDR2: SGHNT and YYREEE (reference sequence).

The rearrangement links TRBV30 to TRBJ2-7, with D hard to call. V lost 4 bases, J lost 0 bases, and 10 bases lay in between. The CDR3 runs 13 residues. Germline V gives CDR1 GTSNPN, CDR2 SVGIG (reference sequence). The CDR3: CAWISDSSYEQYF. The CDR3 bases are TGTGCCTGGATTAGTGATAGCTCCTACGAGCAGTACTTC.

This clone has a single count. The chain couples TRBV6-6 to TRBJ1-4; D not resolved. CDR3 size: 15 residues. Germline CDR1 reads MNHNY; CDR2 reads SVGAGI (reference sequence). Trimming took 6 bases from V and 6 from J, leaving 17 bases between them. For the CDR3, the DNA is TGTGCCAGCAGCTCCCTCCCTAACTTGGATGAAAAACTGTTTTTT. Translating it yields CASSSLPNLDEKLFF.

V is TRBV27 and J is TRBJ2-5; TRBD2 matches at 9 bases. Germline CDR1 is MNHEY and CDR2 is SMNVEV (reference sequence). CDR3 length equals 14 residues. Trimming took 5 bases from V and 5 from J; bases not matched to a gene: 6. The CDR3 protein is CASSAGLAGETQYF. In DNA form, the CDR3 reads TGTGCCAGCAGTGCGGGACTAGCTGGGGAGACCCAGTACTTC.

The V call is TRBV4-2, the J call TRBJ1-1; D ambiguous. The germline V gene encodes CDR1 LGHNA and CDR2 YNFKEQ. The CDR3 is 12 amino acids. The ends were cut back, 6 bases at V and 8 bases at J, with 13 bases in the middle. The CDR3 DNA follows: TGTGCCAGCAGGATATACGGGTCAGAAGCTTTCTTT. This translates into CASRIYGSEAFF.

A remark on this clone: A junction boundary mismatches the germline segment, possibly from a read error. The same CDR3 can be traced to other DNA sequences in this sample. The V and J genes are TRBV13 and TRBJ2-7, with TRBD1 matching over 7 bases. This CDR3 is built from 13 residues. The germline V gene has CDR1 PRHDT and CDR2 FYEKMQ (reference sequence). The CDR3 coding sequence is TGTGCCAGCAGTTTAGACAGGGCCTACGAGCAGTACTTC. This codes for CASSLDRAYEQYF.

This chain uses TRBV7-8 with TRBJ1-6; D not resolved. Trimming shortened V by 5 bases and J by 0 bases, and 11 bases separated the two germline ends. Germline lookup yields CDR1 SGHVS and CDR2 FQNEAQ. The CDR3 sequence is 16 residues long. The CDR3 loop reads CASSETSSSYNSPLHF. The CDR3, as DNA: TGTGCCAGCAGCGAGACATCGAGCTCCTATAATTCACCCCTCCACTTT.

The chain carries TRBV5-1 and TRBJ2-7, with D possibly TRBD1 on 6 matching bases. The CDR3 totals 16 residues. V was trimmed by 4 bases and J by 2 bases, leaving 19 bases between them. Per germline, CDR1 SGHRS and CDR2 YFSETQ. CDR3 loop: CASSDLDSPLPYEQYF. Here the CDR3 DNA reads TGCGCCAGCAGCGACCTGGACAGTCCCTTGCCCTACGAGCAGTACTTC.

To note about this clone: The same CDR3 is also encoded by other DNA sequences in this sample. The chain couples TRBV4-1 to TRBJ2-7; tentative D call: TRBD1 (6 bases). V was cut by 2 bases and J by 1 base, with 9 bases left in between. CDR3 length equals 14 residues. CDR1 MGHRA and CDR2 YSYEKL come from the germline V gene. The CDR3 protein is CASSQKTGSYEQYF. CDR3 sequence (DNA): TGCGCCAGCAGCCAAAAGACAGGTTCCTACGAGCAGTACTTC.

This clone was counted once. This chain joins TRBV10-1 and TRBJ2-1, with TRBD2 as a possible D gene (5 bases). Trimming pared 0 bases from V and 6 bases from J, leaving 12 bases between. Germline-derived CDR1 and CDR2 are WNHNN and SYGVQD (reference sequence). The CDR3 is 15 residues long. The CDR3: CASSESEASLNEQFF. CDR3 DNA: TGCGCCAGCAGTGAGTCCGAGGCTAGCCTCAATGAGCAGTTCTTC.

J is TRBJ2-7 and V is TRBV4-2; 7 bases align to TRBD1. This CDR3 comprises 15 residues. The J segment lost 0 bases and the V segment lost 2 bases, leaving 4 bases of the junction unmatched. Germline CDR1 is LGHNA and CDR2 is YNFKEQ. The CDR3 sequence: CASSQMTGTSYEQYF. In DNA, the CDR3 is TGTGCCAGCAGCCAAATGACAGGGACCTCCTACGAGCAGTACTTC.

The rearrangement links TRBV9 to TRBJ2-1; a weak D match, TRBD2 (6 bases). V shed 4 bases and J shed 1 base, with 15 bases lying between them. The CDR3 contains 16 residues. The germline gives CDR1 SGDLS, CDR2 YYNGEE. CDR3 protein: CASSMSGTLSYNEQFF. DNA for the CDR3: TGTGCCAGCAGCATGTCCGGGACTCTTTCCTACAATGAGCAGTTCTTC. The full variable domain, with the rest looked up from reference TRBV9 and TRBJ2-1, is DSGVTQTPKHLITATGQRVTLRCSPRSGDLSVYWYQQSLDQGLQFLIQYYNGEERAKGNILERFSAQQFPDLHSELNLSSLELGDSALYFCASSMSGTLSYNEQFFGPGTRLTVL.

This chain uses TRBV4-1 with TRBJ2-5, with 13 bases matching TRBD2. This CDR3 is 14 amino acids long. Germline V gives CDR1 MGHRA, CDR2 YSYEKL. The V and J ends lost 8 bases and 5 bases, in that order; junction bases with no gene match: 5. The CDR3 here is CASRWTSGSETQYF. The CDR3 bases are TGCGCCAGCCGATGGACTAGCGGGAGTGAGACCCAGTACTTC.

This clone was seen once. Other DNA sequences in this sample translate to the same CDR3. CDR3 sequence: CAWSVSDTEAFF. CDR3 nucleotide sequence: TGTGCCTGGAGTGTATCGGACACTGAAGCTTTCTTT. The chain couples TRBV30 to TRBJ1-1; D uncertain. The V end was cut by 0 bases, the J end by 3 bases, with 5 bases between. This CDR3 has 12 residues. Per germline, CDR1 GTSNPN and CDR2 SVGIG (reference sequence). The whole variable domain, filled in from reference TRBV30 and TRBJ1-1, reads SQTIHQWPATLVQPVGSPLSLECTVEGTSNPNLYWYRQAAGRGLQLLFYSVGIGQISSEVPQNLSASRPQDRQFILSSKKLLLSDSGFYLCAWSVSDTEAFFGQGTRLTVV.

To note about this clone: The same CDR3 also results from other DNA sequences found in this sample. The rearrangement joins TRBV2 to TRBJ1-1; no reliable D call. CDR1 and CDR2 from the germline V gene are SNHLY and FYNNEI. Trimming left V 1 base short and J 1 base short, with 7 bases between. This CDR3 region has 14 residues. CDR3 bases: TGTGCCAGCAGTGAAGGGGGAGAGAACACTGAAGCTTTCTTT. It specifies CASSEGGENTEAFF.

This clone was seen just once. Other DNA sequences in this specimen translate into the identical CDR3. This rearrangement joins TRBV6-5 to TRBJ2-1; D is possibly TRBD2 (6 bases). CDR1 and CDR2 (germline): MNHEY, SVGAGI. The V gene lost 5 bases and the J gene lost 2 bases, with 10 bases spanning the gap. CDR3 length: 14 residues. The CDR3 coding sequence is TGTGCCAGCAGTCTTTCGGGGGCCTACAATGAGCAGTTCTTC. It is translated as CASSLSGAYNEQFF.